The clone carrying this TCR beta chain occurred a few times. What it binds is unknown. This record comes from a study of identical twins. A universal primer site was incorporated via template switching, and the cDNA contained unique molecular identifiers. Using its own MiXCR run on the 5' RACE reads, TCRdb lists one record per CDR3 protein. The sample carries 1,800,000 or so distinct CDR3 sequences, around a third recorded once. Overall study results and limits: Analyses based on zero insertions could be partly confounded by invariant MAIT and iNKT cells.

V shed 3 bases and J shed 5 bases, with 8 bases lying between them. Germline V gene lookup returns CDR1 DFQATT and CDR2 SNEGSKA (reference sequence). The CDR3 covers 12 residues. The sequenced sample consisted of cord blood. The TCR was taken from a newborn girl in good health. This sequence joins TRBV20-1 and TRBJ2-1, with unresolved D. The CDR3 reads CSASGRHNEQFF. CDR3 sequence (DNA): TGCAGTGCTAGTGGCAGGCACAATGAGCAGTTCTTC.